Shown below are 30 T cell receptor beta chains from a single sample sequenced in a study of Graves' ophthalmopathy and Graves' hyperthyroidism. Amplification of TCR beta CDR3 regions used RNA transcripts. An opening RT-PCR round employed HTBI primers and preceded a second-round multiplex PCR. TCRdb redid the calling of the multiplex PCR reads with MiXCR, one entry per CDR3 protein. The table records about 240,000 distinct CDR3 sequences, around 45% of them present only once. Sequencing was done on a sample of peripheral blood. The receptors were sampled from an adult man with Graves' ophthalmopathy.

This clonotype has ten or more counts. This chain links TRBV15 with TRBJ2-7; D is perhaps TRBD1 or TRBD2 (5 bases each). The CDR3 totals 15 residues. V lost 1 base, J lost 3 bases, and 13 bases lay in between. CDR1 is LNHNV and CDR2 is YYDKDF in the germline V gene (reference sequence). The CDR3, as DNA: TGTGCCACCAGCAGAGTAGCCCAGGGAGACTACGAGCAGTACTTC. This sequence encodes CATSRVAQGDYEQYF.

This clonotype was seen repeatedly, ten times or more. The rearrangement uses TRBV10-3 and TRBJ2-7; D call uncertain. Germline CDR1 ENHRY, CDR2 SYGVKD. This CDR3 contains 11 residues. The V end was cut by 0 bases, the J end by 6 bases, with 3 bases between. CDR3 DNA sequence: TGTGCCATCAGTGAGTCCGGCGAGCAGTACTTC. As protein: CAISESGEQYF.

This sequence joins TRBV7-2 and TRBJ2-2, with unresolved D. CDR3 size: 12 residues. Trimming took off 6 bases at V and 8 bases at J, with 10 bases between the two ends. Looked up from germline, CDR1 is SGHTA and CDR2 is FQGNSA. The CDR3 sequence is CASRPRRGELFF. DNA of the CDR3: TGTGCCAGCAGACCCAGGCGAGGGGAGCTGTTTTTT.

This clonotype was recorded a few times. For the CDR3, the DNA is TGTGCCAGCAGCCCGTTTCCGCCTCTAGCGGGAGACGGGGAGACCCAGTACTTC. It codes for CASSPFPPLAGDGETQYF. This chain links TRBV7-9 with TRBJ2-5; 10 nucleotides match TRBD2. Per the germline V gene, CDR1 is SEHNR and CDR2 is FQNEAQ (reference sequence). The CDR3 covers 18 residues. V gave up 5 bases and J gave up 5 bases; unmatched junction bases: 17.

This chain uses TRBV20-1 with TRBJ2-7, with TRBD1 as a possible D gene (6 bases). CDR3 length: 14 residues. CDR1 and CDR2 (germline): DFQATT, SNEGSKA (reference sequence). Trimming removed 4 bases from V and 5 bases from J, with 18 bases in between. The CDR3: CSATGPGAADEQYF. The DNA of the CDR3 is TGCAGTGCTACAGGACCAGGGGCTGCGGACGAGCAGTACTTC.

This chain connects TRBV5-8 to TRBJ2-7, with unresolved D. V was shortened by 4 bases and J by 2 bases, with 10 bases between the two germline ends. Germline V gives CDR1 SGHTS, CDR2 YDEGEE. The CDR3 covers 13 residues. CDR3 DNA: TGTGCCAGCAGCGTAATGGTCCCCTACGAGCAGTACTTC. Translating it yields CASSVMVPYEQYF.

CDR3 coding DNA: TGTGCCAGCAGTTTAGGGGGTCAGGAAAACTATGGCTACACCTTC. Translating gives CASSLGGQENYGYTF. This rearrangement joins TRBV12-3 or TRBV12-4 to TRBJ1-2, with D uncertain. This CDR3 region has 15 residues. V lost 1 base, J lost 2 bases, and 11 bases lay in between.

This clonotype was counted at least ten times. This chain joins TRBV12-3 or TRBV12-4 and TRBJ1-1; D unclear. The CDR3 length is 12 residues. With 1 base removed from V and 7 bases from J, the gap between germline ends came to 7 bases. CDR3 region: CASSLGQHEAFF. CDR3 DNA: TGTGCCAGCAGTTTAGGGCAGCATGAAGCTTTCTTT.

The chain links TRBV19 to TRBJ1-6, with D perhaps TRBD1 (5 bases). V was trimmed by 3 bases and J by 0 bases, leaving 15 bases between them. Germline values: CDR1 LNHDA, CDR2 SQIVND (reference sequence). This CDR3 has 18 amino acids. The CDR3 here is CASSMRDVSSSYNSPLHF. CDR3 in DNA: TGTGCCAGTAGTATGAGGGACGTCTCGAGCTCCTATAATTCACCCCTCCACTTT.

This chain connects TRBV20-1 to TRBJ2-7, with TRBD2 as a possible D gene (6 bases). The length of the CDR3 is 13 residues. V was cut by 0 bases and J by 7 bases, with 13 bases left in between. Germline values: CDR1 DFQATT, CDR2 SNEGSKA (reference sequence). This chain's CDR3 is CSAREKGAGEQYF. The CDR3 nucleotides are TGCAGTGCTAGAGAGAAAGGGGCGGGAGAGCAGTACTTC.

A remark on this clonotype: This may arise from a read error, as a much more abundant clone is one base away. The chain combines TRBV9 with TRBJ2-7, with TRBD1 as a possible D gene (6 bases). Germline V gene sequence: CDR1 SGDLS, CDR2 YYNGEE. With 0 bases removed from V and 6 bases from J, the gap between germline ends came to 10 bases. The CDR3 extends over 13 amino acids. CDR3 sequence: CASSVEGRGEQYF. The CDR3 bases are TGTGCCAGCAGCGTAGAGGGCAGGGGCGAGCAGTACTTC.

The V call is TRBV7-9, the J call TRBJ2-7; 8 positions agree with TRBD2. CDR3 length: 15 residues. Germline lookup yields CDR1 SEHNR and CDR2 FQNEAQ (reference sequence). V shed 2 bases and J 3 bases; nucleotides not matched to a gene: 6. CDR3 loop: CASSLPGGDNYEQYF. As DNA, the CDR3 is TGTGCCAGCAGCTTACCCGGGGGGGACAACTACGAGCAGTACTTC. The full variable domain, completed using reference TRBV7-9 and TRBJ2-7, is DTGVSQNPRHKITKRGQNVTFRCDPISEHNRLYWYRQTLGQGPEFLTYFQNEAQLEKSRLLSDRFSAERPKGSFSTLEIQRTEQGDSAMYLCASSLPGGDNYEQYFGPGTRLTVT.

V and J are TRBV28 and TRBJ1-6; 9 bases fit TRBD1. This CDR3 is built from 16 residues. Looked up from germline, CDR1 is MDHEN and CDR2 is SYDVKM. Losses at the gene ends were 5 bases for V and 9 bases for J; bases not matched to a gene: 11. CDR3 amino acids: CASSPPGQGVSSPLHF. The CDR3 DNA reads TGTGCCAGCAGTCCCCCGGGACAGGGTGTGAGTTCACCCCTCCACTTT.

V is TRBV6-6 and J is TRBJ1-5; D is ambiguous. This CDR3 is built from 12 residues. Trimming cost V 8 bases and J 4 bases, with 9 bases left between them. Germline V CDR1 and CDR2: MNHNY, SVGAGI (reference sequence). CDR3 protein: CASGWHNQPQHF. The CDR3 DNA follows: TGTGCCAGCGGGTGGCATAATCAGCCCCAGCATTTT.

As concerns this clonotype: At one end the junction does not follow the germline gene, possibly because of a read error. The V call is TRBV20-1, the J call TRBJ1-1, with TRBD1 identical over 7 bases. The CDR3 spans 14 residues. Looked up from germline, CDR1 is DFQATT and CDR2 is SNEGSKA (reference sequence). The CDR3 sequence: CSVRDWDRDTEAFF. The CDR3 nucleotides are TGCAGTGTTAGAGATTGGGACAGAGATACTGAAGCTTTCTTT.

This sequence joins TRBV5-5 and TRBJ1-6, with 9 bases identical to TRBD1. The ends lost 6 bases at V and 9 bases at J; junction bases unmatched: 7. There are 14 residues in the CDR3. Germline CDR1 and CDR2: SGHKS and YYEKEE (reference sequence). CDR3 in DNA: TGTGCCAGCAACACAGGGACAGGGTCTTCACCCCTCCACTTT. Its translation is CASNTGTGSSPLHF. The variable domain in full, with the rest retrieved from reference TRBV5-5 and TRBJ1-6, is DAGVTQSPTHLIKTRGQQVTLRCSPISGHKSVSWYQQVLGQGPQFIFQYYEKEERGRGNFPDRFSARQFPNYSSELNVNALLLGDSALYLCASNTGTGSSPLHFGNGTRLTVT.

This rearrangement joins TRBV6-5 to TRBJ1-4; D is uncertain. Germline CDR1 is MNHEY and CDR2 is SVGAGI. Trimming removed 5 bases from V and 0 bases from J, with 10 bases in between. The CDR3 length is 15 residues. CDR3 in amino acids: CASSEVPTTNEKLFF. In nucleotides, the CDR3 is TGTGCCAGCAGTGAAGTTCCTACAACTAATGAAAAACTGTTTTTT.

V is TRBV4-1 and J is TRBJ1-1; a weak D match, TRBD1 (5 bases). V lost 0 bases and J 0 bases, leaving 8 bases between the germline ends. Per germline, CDR1 MGHRA and CDR2 YSYEKL. The CDR3 totals 15 residues. Here the CDR3 reads CASSQDRGLNTEAFF. DNA for the CDR3: TGCGCCAGCAGCCAAGATAGGGGATTGAACACTGAAGCTTTCTTT.

V and J are TRBV29-1 and TRBJ2-7, with 7 bases matching TRBD1. The junction had 6 bases not matched to a gene; V was cut back by 4 bases and J by 0 bases. CDR3 size: 14 residues. The germline V gene encodes CDR1 SQVTM and CDR2 ANQGSEA. For the CDR3, the DNA is TGCAGCGTTGCGGTGGCAGGGGGCTCCTACGAGCAGTACTTC. This gives the protein CSVAVAGGSYEQYF.

J is TRBJ1-6 and V is TRBV7-6, with 9 bases lining up with TRBD1. The trim removed 6 bases at V and 7 bases at J, leaving 7 bases unmatched. The CDR3 loop spans 15 amino acids. The germline CDR1 and CDR2 sequences are SGHVS and FNYEAQ. As DNA, the CDR3 is TGTGCCAGCAGACCCCGGACAGGGGCCAATTCACCCCTCCACTTT. This gives the protein CASRPRTGANSPLHF.

There are a few counts of this clonotype. This rearrangement joins TRBV12-3 or TRBV12-4 to TRBJ2-5; TRBD2 matches at 7 bases. The CDR3 is 14 residues long. J lost 2 bases, V lost 6 bases, and 6 bases had no gene match. CDR3 sequence reads: CASSPGLEQETQYF. In DNA, the CDR3 is TGTGCCAGCAGCCCAGGACTAGAACAAGAGACCCAGTACTTC.

The rearrangement joins TRBV9 to TRBJ2-7; 9 positions agree with TRBD1. Trimming took 5 bases from V and 3 from J; bases not matched to a gene: 9. This CDR3 spans 15 amino acids. Looked up from germline, CDR1 is SGDLS and CDR2 is YYNGEE. The chain's CDR3 is CASSASGQGHYEQYF. Here the CDR3 DNA reads TGTGCCAGCAGTGCCTCGGGACAGGGTCACTACGAGCAGTACTTC.

The chain employs TRBV29-1 and TRBJ2-2, with 11 nucleotides matching TRBD1. The CDR3 length is 17 residues. V gave up 6 bases and J gave up 2 bases; unmatched junction bases: 11. The germline V gene has CDR1 SQVTM and CDR2 ANQGSEA. This chain's CDR3 is CSVRVGGQGANTGELFF. In DNA form, the CDR3 reads TGCAGCGTGAGGGTTGGAGGACAGGGGGCAAACACCGGGGAGCTGTTTTTT.

To note about this clonotype: The junction differs from germline at one of its ends, possibly a read error. This rearrangement joins TRBV10-3 to TRBJ2-7; D not resolved. Germline assignment: CDR1 ENHRY and CDR2 SYGVKD. The CDR3 totals 13 residues. CDR3 in amino acids: CASSGNLDYEQYF. For the CDR3, the DNA is TGTGCCAGCAGTGGAAATTTGGACTACGAGCAGTACTTC.

Here the CDR3 DNA reads TGCAGTGCCGACTCGGGGGTAAAGGGTCAGCCCCAGCATTTT. Its translation: CSADSGVKGQPQHF. V is TRBV20-1 and J is TRBJ1-5; possibly TRBD1 for D (5 bases). The CDR3 sequence is 14 residues long. V was cut by 6 bases and J by 6 bases, with 18 bases left in between. The germline V gene has CDR1 DFQATT and CDR2 SNEGSKA (reference sequence).

V and J are TRBV24-1 and TRBJ2-2, with D unresolved. With 1 base removed from V and 4 bases from J, the gap between germline ends came to 6 bases. CDR1 KGHDR and CDR2 SFDVKD come from the germline V gene. The length of the CDR3 is 14 residues. CDR3 DNA: TGTGCCACCAGTGATTTATCAGGCACCGGGGAGCTGTTTTTT. Translated: CATSDLSGTGELFF.

This rearrangement joins TRBV10-3 to TRBJ1-2, with 7 bases fitting TRBD1. V was clipped by 3 bases and J by 5 bases; unmatched bases: 12. CDR1 is ENHRY, CDR2 SYGVKD, per germline. This CDR3 region has 16 residues. The CDR3 DNA follows: TGTGCCATCAGTGATCCCTTAAACAGGGGAGGATATGGCTACACCTTC. Translating gives CAISDPLNRGGYGYTF.

This clonotype turned up a few times. The J gene is TRBJ2-7, the V gene TRBV15, with D hard to call. Germline CDR1 LNHNV, CDR2 YYDKDF (reference sequence). V was pared by 3 bases and J by 0 bases, with 9 bases between. This CDR3 spans 14 amino acids. DNA for the CDR3: TGTGCCACCAGCAGTTATGTAACCTCCTACGAGCAGTACTTC. It is translated as CATSSYVTSYEQYF.

The table lists this clonotype with many counts. The rearrangement joins TRBV7-9 to TRBJ2-5, with 7 bases that match TRBD1. V gave up 5 bases and J gave up 5 bases; unmatched junction bases: 8. Looked up from germline, CDR1 is SEHNR and CDR2 is FQNEAQ (reference sequence). The CDR3 totals 14 residues. Here the CDR3 reads CASSLGTAGETQYF. The CDR3 coding sequence is TGTGCCAGCAGCCTGGGGACAGCTGGGGAGACCCAGTACTTC.

This clonotype was observed a few times. This chain uses TRBV7-9 with TRBJ2-5; 7 bases map to TRBD1. V trimming: 5 bases; J trimming: 0 bases; junction bases outside the gene matches: 6. The CDR3 length is 15 residues. CDR1 SEHNR and CDR2 FQNEAQ come from the germline V gene (reference sequence). CDR3 region: CASSEIGQDQETQYF. The CDR3 DNA is TGTGCCAGCAGCGAAATCGGACAGGACCAAGAGACCCAGTACTTC.